By frequency in the sample, the clone carrying this T cell receptor beta chain is medium-sized. Antigen specificity is unknown. CDR3 length: 15 amino acids. The V gene's germline CDR1 is MNHGY and CDR2 SAAAGT. Trimming cost V 2 bases and J 1 base, with 8 bases left between them. Assay: immunoSEQ multiplex PCR; the TCRdb copy retains only in-frame clones and omits some. The profile shows some 2,500 clones, about two fifths of them singletons. The data are from a study of T cells in localized non-small cell lung cancer. Study-wide findings and caveats: Appearing in adjacent lung were a median approximately 57 of the top 100 tumor clones. Increased T cell density in blood showed an association with longer overall survival. Uninvolved neighboring lung showed the greatest T cell clonality, exceeding tumor.

Material: lung tumor tissue, obtained before any cancer treatment. The sequence derives from a male donor aged 60 or over with stage I squamous cell lung carcinoma. This rearrangement joins TRBV6-8 to TRBJ2-2; D may be TRBD1 (6 bases). The CDR3, as DNA: TGTGCCAGCAGTTACGTGACAGGGAACACCGGGGAGCTGTTTTTT. Translating it yields CASSYVTGNTGELFF.